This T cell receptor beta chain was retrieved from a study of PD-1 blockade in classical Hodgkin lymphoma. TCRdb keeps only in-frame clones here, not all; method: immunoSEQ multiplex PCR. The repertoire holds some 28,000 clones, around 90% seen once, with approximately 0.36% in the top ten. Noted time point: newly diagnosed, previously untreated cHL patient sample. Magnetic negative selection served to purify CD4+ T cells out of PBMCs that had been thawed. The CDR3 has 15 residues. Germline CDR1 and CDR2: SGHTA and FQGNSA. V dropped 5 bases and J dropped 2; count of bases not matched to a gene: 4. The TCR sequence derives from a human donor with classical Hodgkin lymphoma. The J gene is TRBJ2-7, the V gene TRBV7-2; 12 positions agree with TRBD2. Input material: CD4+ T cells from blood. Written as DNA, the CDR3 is TGTGCCAGCAGCCCGTGGACTAGCGGGGCCTACGAGCAGTACTTC. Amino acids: CASSPWTSGAYEQYF.